The 11 T cell receptor beta chains below come from one sample, sequenced in a study of radiation and T cells in renal cell carcinoma. Stated treatment: 15 Gy SBRT to primary tumor, nephrectomy 4 weeks later. This table comes from immunoSEQ multiplex PCR, and its TCRdb copy is limited to in-frame clones, with some not included. Of 10,000 to 15,000 clones detected, around 35% appear once; the ten largest clones hold over 15%. The specimen was tumor tissue, collected from a patient whose treatment included radiotherapy and nephrectomy. These receptors were collected from a man aged 55 to 70 with renal cell carcinoma.

This clone was observed a few times. The chain couples TRBV5-1 to TRBJ1-1; the D is unclear. The CDR3 length is 12 residues. Germline assignment: CDR1 SGHRS and CDR2 YFSETQ. V shed 2 bases and J shed 3 bases, with 5 bases lying between them. CDR3 sequence (DNA): TGCGCCAGCAGCTTTGGGGACACTGAAGCTTTCTTT. Its translation: CASSFGDTEAFF.

This clone was picked up a small number of times. The rearrangement joins TRBV20-1 to TRBJ2-7; 9 positions match TRBD2. Germline CDR1 and CDR2: DFQATT and SNEGSKA (reference sequence). The CDR3 runs 11 residues. J gave up 7 bases and V 3 bases, and 1 base lay outside the gene matches. CDR3 sequence (DNA): TGCAGTGCTAGCCTAGCGGGGGAGCAGTACGTC. Translating it yields CSASLAGEQYV.

The V and J genes are TRBV5-5 and TRBJ2-7; TRBD1 might be the D (5 bases). V dropped 5 bases and J dropped 1 base, with 16 bases sitting between them. From germline, CDR1 is SGHKS and CDR2 YYEKEE (reference sequence). This CDR3 spans 15 amino acids. The CDR3 region is CASRHDQGASYEQYF. The DNA for the CDR3 is TGTGCCAGCAGACACGACCAAGGGGCGTCCTACGAGCAGTACTTC.

This clone has more than one count but fewer than ten. The CDR3 here is CASTRGRGYTF. The CDR3 coding sequence is TGTGCCAGTACCAGGGGCCGTGGCTACACCTTC. This sequence joins TRBV19 and TRBJ1-2; D is perhaps TRBD1 (6 bases). Germline CDR1 LNHDA, CDR2 SQIVND (reference sequence). The CDR3 spans 11 residues. The V gene lost 7 bases and the J gene lost 7 bases, with 10 bases spanning the gap.

The rearrangement links TRBV2 to TRBJ2-5; D ambiguous. This CDR3 comprises 16 residues. Per germline, CDR1 SNHLY and CDR2 FYNNEI. The V and J ends lost 6 bases and 4 bases respectively, with 21 bases between them. The CDR3 DNA reads as TGTGCCAGCAGCGACCTAGGTAGGGCGCGAGGAGAGACCCAGTACTTC. Translating it yields CASSDLGRARGETQYF.

This chain connects TRBV30 to TRBJ1-2; D gene unclear. The germline gives CDR1 GTSNPN, CDR2 SVGIG (reference sequence). The CDR3 sequence is 14 residues long. V was shortened by 4 bases and J by 4 bases, with 16 bases between the two germline ends. Written as DNA, the CDR3 is TGTGCCTGGACCGGGGAGAGTGGCAGCTATGGCTACACCTTC. Protein sequence: CAWTGESGSYGYTF.

This clone was found a few times. The chain combines TRBV6-1 with TRBJ2-7; TRBD1 is a possible D gene (5 bases). Germline CDR1 reads MNHNS; CDR2 reads SASEGT. V was pared by 7 bases and J by 9 bases, with 10 bases between. The CDR3 sequence is 10 residues long. This CDR3 reads CASKERGQYF. The CDR3 DNA reads as TGTGCCAGCAAGGAAAGGGGGCAGTACTTC.

The chain couples TRBV19 to TRBJ1-3, with D tentatively TRBD1 (5 bases). Trimming took 5 bases from V and 0 from J, leaving 8 bases between them. CDR3 size: 14 residues. CDR1 LNHDA and CDR2 SQIVND come from the germline V gene (reference sequence). CDR3 in amino acids: CASSGRGSGNTIYF. CDR3 DNA: TGTGCCAGTAGTGGAAGGGGCTCTGGAAACACCATATATTTT.

This rearrangement joins TRBV5-1 to TRBJ1-1, with 8 positions matching TRBD1. The CDR3 contains 16 residues. Germline values: CDR1 SGHRS, CDR2 YFSETQ. V trimming: 3 bases; J trimming: 1 base; junction bases outside the gene matches: 8. The CDR3 here is CASSWGQVVANTEAFF. CDR3 sequence (DNA): TGCGCCAGCAGCTGGGGACAGGTTGTTGCGAACACTGAAGCTTTCTTT. The full variable domain, completed using reference TRBV5-1 and TRBJ1-1, is KAGVTQTPRYLIKTRGQQVTLSCSPISGHRSVSWYQQTPGQGLQFLFEYFSETQRNKGNFPGRFSGRQFSNSRSEMNVSTLELGDSALYLCASSWGQVVANTEAFFGQGTRLTVV.

J is TRBJ1-5 and V is TRBV7-6, with 7 bases identical to TRBD1. The V and J ends lost 3 bases and 3 bases, in that order; junction bases with no gene match: 5. Germline CDR1 reads SGHVS; CDR2 reads FNYEAQ. This CDR3 comprises 15 residues. CDR3 DNA: TGTGCCAGCAGCTTTGAACAGGGGTTCAATCAGCCCCAGCATTTT. Its translation: CASSFEQGFNQPQHF.

This chain links TRBV30 with TRBJ1-1; 7 bases agree with TRBD1. The CDR3 is 13 residues long. The germline CDR1 and CDR2 sequences are GTSNPN and SVGIG (reference sequence). The V segment lost 4 bases and the J segment 7 bases; nucleotides outside the gene matches: 9. CDR3 amino acids: CAWTTTGRVEAFF. In DNA form, the CDR3 reads TGTGCCTGGACTACGACAGGGAGAGTTGAAGCTTTCTTT.